Below are 15 T cell receptor beta chains sequenced from a single sample in a study of blood T cell repertoires in COVID-19. Produced via immunoSEQ multiplex PCR; TCRdb's table is partial and in-frame only. The profile shows about 74,000 clones, 65% to 90% of them singletons. Sequences were obtained from peripheral blood. Source of these receptors: a man at least 80 years old with acute or convalescent COVID-19.

This chain uses TRBV7-2 with TRBJ2-3, with a possible D match to TRBD2 (7 bases). Germline CDR1 SGHTA, CDR2 FQGNSA. V lost 5 bases, J lost 6 bases, and 21 bases lay in between. The CDR3 contains 16 residues. The CDR3 spells CASSPGGLGALDTQYF. In nucleotides, the CDR3 is TGTGCCAGCAGCCCGGGGGGCCTGGGAGCCTTGGATACGCAGTATTTT.

In regard to this clone: The same CDR3 can be traced to other DNA sequences in this sample. The chain joins TRBV7-2 to TRBJ2-5, with 7 bases aligning to TRBD1. V lost 5 bases, J lost 2 bases, and 5 bases stayed unmatched. The CDR3 is 14 residues long. Germline values: CDR1 SGHTA, CDR2 FQGNSA. In DNA, the CDR3 is TGTGCCAGCAGCCCGGGACAGAGACAAGAGACCCAGTACTTC. It is translated as CASSPGQRQETQYF.

CDR3 sequence: CASSLGGTGVTNEKLFF. In DNA form, the CDR3 reads TGTGCCAGCAGTTTAGGGGGTACGGGGGTAACTAATGAAAAACTGTTTTTT. The V call is TRBV28, the J call TRBJ1-4, with a weak D call TRBD1 (5 bases). CDR1 MDHEN and CDR2 SYDVKM come from the germline V gene. V was trimmed by 2 bases and J by 1 base, leaving 14 bases between them. The length of the CDR3 is 17 residues.

J is TRBJ1-4 and V is TRBV4-3, with TRBD1 identical over 7 bases. The CDR3 loop spans 15 amino acids. Germline V lookup: CDR1 LGHNA, CDR2 YSLEER. The V and J ends lost 1 base and 4 bases, in that order; junction bases with no gene match: 3. CDR3: CASSQVGTDNEKLFF. CDR3 DNA sequence: TGCGCCAGCAGCCAAGTTGGGACAGATAATGAAAAACTGTTTTTT.

The genes are TRBV18 and TRBJ1-2, with D tentatively TRBD1 (6 bases). Per the germline V gene, CDR1 is KGHSH and CDR2 is LQKENI. V was shortened by 3 bases and J by 6 bases, with 14 bases between the two germline ends. The CDR3 spans 14 residues. The CDR3 nucleotides are TGTGCCAGCTCACCGGGAAGACAGGAACATGGCTACACCTTC. Encoded protein: CASSPGRQEHGYTF.

The chain has TRBV10-3 and TRBJ2-1; 9 bases are a match to TRBD2. With V trimmed by 6 bases and J by 3 bases, 6 bases remained unmatched. The CDR3 is 15 residues long. Germline V gene sequence: CDR1 ENHRY, CDR2 SYGVKD. The CDR3 region has the DNA TGTGCCATCAGCAGACTAGCGGACATCTACAATGAGCAGTTCTTC. Encoded protein: CAISRLADIYNEQFF.

The rearrangement joins TRBV19 to TRBJ2-7; possible D gene TRBD1, 5 bases. In germline, CDR1 is LNHDA, CDR2 SQIVND (reference sequence). CDR3 length equals 13 residues. V was shortened by 10 bases and J by 2 bases, with 15 bases between the two germline ends. CDR3 sequence: CANHRSLPYEQYF. CDR3 DNA sequence: TGTGCCAATCACAGGAGTTTACCCTACGAGCAGTACTTC.

CDR3 in DNA: TGTGCCAGTAGTATTGGACTAGCGGGAGGGAGCTCCTACAATGAGCAGTTCTTC. As protein: CASSIGLAGGSSYNEQFF. The chain links TRBV19 to TRBJ2-1, with 15 bases lining up with TRBD2. Germline loops: CDR1 LNHDA, CDR2 SQIVND (reference sequence). CDR3 size: 18 residues. V lost 3 bases and J lost 0; bases outside the gene matches: 3.

The chain joins TRBV28 to TRBJ1-5; possibly TRBD1 for D (5 bases). This CDR3 spans 13 amino acids. Trimming took 6 bases from V and 9 from J, leaving 15 bases between them. Germline V gene lookup returns CDR1 MDHEN and CDR2 SYDVKM. CDR3 bases: TGTGCCAGCAGAACGGGGGGGTCTGGGCCCCAGCATTTT. Protein: CASRTGGSGPQHF.

The CDR3, as DNA: TGCGCCAGCAGTGAGATAGCGGGAGGCGGGGAGCTGTTTTTT. It specifies CASSEIAGGGELFF. The rearrangement uses TRBV10-2 and TRBJ2-2; TRBD2 agrees at 10 bases. The CDR3 is 14 amino acids. V shed 2 bases and J 7 bases; nucleotides not matched to a gene: 1. Per germline, CDR1 WSHSY and CDR2 SAAADI.

This clone was seen a single time. The V and J genes are TRBV10-2 and TRBJ1-6; TRBD1 aligns across 7 bases. The germline gives CDR1 WSHSY, CDR2 SAAADI. V gave up 5 bases and J gave up 0 bases; unmatched junction bases: 10. The CDR3 sequence is 18 residues long. The CDR3, as DNA: TGCGCCAGCAGTTCCTGGGCAGGGGGAAGCTCCTATAATTCACCCCTCCACTTT. Protein product: CASSSWAGGSSYNSPLHF.

This clone has more than one count but fewer than ten. V is TRBV19 and J is TRBJ1-5; maybe TRBD1 (5 bases). CDR1 is LNHDA and CDR2 is SQIVND in the germline V gene (reference sequence). This CDR3 contains 17 residues. V lost 7 bases to trimming and J lost 4 bases, with 23 bases between them. The CDR3 bases are TGTGCCAGTACCAATATCCAGGGCGCGCCCCCTAATCAGCCCCAGCATTTT. Translating gives CASTNIQGAPPNQPQHF. Full variable domain (missing parts from reference TRBV19 and TRBJ1-5): DGGITQSPKYLFRKEGQNVTLSCEQNLNHDAMYWYRQDPGQGLRLIYYSQIVNDFQKGDIAEGYSVSREKKESFPLTVTSAQKNPTAFYLCASTNIQGAPPNQPQHFGDGTRLSIL.

V and J are TRBV28 and TRBJ1-5; 8 bases agree with TRBD1. The CDR3 contains 14 residues. Per germline, CDR1 MDHEN and CDR2 SYDVKM. With V trimmed by 4 bases and J by 7 bases, 6 bases remained unmatched. CDR3 protein: CASSSSGGAQPQHF. The CDR3 nucleotides read TGTGCCAGCAGTTCCTCAGGGGGCGCACAGCCCCAGCATTTT. Complete variable domain (other parts from reference TRBV28 and TRBJ1-5): DVKVTQSSRYLVKRTGEKVFLECVQDMDHENMFWYRQDPGLGLRLIYFSYDVKMKEKGDIPEGYSVSREKKERFSLILESASTNQTSMYLCASSSSGGAQPQHFGDGTRLSIL.

This clone has a single count. This chain links TRBV6-1 with TRBJ1-1; maybe TRBD1 (6 bases). CDR1 and CDR2 (germline): MNHNS, SASEGT. The CDR3 totals 16 residues. V was clipped by 3 bases and J by 1 base, with 15 bases between them. CDR3 loop: CASSDQWRGGNTEAFF. The CDR3 nucleotides are TGTGCCAGCAGTGATCAATGGAGGGGGGGGAACACTGAAGCTTTCTTT.

The chain recombines TRBV7-9 with TRBJ2-3, with a tentative D call TRBD2 (6 bases). V was shortened by 4 bases and J by 2 bases, with 13 bases between the two germline ends. This CDR3 has 15 amino acids. CDR1 is SEHNR and CDR2 is FQNEAQ in the germline V gene (reference sequence). CDR3 residues: CASSSGVGVTDTQYF. CDR3 bases: TGTGCCAGCAGCTCGGGGGTGGGGGTCACAGATACGCAGTATTTT.